This TCR beta chain was recovered during a study of response to subunit inactivated influenza vaccine. Study-level findings and limits: There was a suggestion from the authors that each seasonal influenza vaccination recruits few new T cells.

TCRdb re-called the RT-PCR reads through MiXCR, storing one row per CDR3 protein. The data show about 700,000 distinct CDR3 sequences, approximately 15% seen once. In the case of this clonotype: The target antigen is unknown.

This CDR3 region has 15 residues. V dropped 0 bases and J dropped 1 base, with 9 bases sitting between them. Germline V CDR1 and CDR2: SEHNR, FQNEAQ (reference sequence). The origin of this receptor is a middle-aged man who received an inactivated influenza vaccine. The sequencing used PBMCs from blood, collected approximately 12 days after vaccination. The rearrangement links TRBV7-9 to TRBJ1-2; no reliable D call. The CDR3 loop is CASSLAGPSNYGYTF. In DNA, the CDR3 is TGTGCCAGCAGCTTAGCAGGACCGAGTAACTATGGCTACACCTTC.